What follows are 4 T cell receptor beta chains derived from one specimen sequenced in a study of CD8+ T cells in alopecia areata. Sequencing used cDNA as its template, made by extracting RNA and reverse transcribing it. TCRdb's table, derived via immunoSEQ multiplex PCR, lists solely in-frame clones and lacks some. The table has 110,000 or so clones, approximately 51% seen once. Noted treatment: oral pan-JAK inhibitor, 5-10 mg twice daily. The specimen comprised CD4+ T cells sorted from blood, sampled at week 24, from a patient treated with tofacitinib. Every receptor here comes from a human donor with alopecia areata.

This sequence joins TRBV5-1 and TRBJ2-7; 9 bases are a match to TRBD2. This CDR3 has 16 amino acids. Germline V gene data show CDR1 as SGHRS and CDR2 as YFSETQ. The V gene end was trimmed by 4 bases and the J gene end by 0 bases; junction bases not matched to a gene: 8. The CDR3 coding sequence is TGCGCCAGCAGCCCCGGGACTAGCCGAAGCTCCTACGAGCAGTACTTC. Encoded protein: CASSPGTSRSSYEQYF.

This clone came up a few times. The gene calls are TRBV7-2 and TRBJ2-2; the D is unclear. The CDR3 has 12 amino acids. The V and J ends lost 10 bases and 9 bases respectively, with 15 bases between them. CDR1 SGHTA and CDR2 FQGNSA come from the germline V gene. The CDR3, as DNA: TGTGCCACCACGACCGGGTTCCGGGAGCTGTTTTTT. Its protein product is CATTTGFRELFF.

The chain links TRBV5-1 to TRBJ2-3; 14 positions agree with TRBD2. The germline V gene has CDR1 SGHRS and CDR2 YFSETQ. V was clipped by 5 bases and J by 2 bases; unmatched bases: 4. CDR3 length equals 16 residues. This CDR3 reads CASRRTSGGPTDTQYF. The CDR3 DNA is TGCGCCAGCAGACGGACTAGCGGGGGGCCCACAGATACGCAGTATTTT.

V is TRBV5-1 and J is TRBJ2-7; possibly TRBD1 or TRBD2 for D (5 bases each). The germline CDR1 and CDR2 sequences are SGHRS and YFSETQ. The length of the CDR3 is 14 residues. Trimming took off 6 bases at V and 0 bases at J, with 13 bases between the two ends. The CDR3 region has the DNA TGCGCCAGCAACCGGGACGGCTTCTCCTACGAGCAGTACTTC. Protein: CASNRDGFSYEQYF.